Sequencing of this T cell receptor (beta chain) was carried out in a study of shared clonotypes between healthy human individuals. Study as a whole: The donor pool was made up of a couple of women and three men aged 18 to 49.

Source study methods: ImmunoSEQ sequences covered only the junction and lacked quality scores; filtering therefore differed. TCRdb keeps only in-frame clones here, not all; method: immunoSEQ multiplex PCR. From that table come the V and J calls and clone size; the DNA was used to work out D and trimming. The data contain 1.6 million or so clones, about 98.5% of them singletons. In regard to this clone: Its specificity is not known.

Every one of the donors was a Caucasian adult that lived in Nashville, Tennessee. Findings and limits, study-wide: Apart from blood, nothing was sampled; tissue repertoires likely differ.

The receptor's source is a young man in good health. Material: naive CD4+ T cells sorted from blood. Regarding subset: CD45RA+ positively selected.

Here the CDR3 reads CASSLLAGWINGLNYEQYF. The CDR3 DNA is TGTGCCAGCAGCTTACTTGCAGGGTGGATAAACGGTTTGAACTACGAGCAGTACTTC. V gene TRBV7-8 combines with J gene TRBJ2-7, with D possibly being TRBD1 (5 bases). Germline loops: CDR1 SGHVS, CDR2 FQNEAQ. This CDR3 has 19 amino acids. V was cut by 2 bases and J by 3 bases, with 26 bases left in between.